This entry is about one TCR beta chain. Sequencing was performed with immunoSEQ multiplex PCR; in TCRdb, only in-frame clones are kept and a portion is missing. Altogether under 150,000 clones are present, around four fifths being singletons, with the ten largest covering 6.2%. The sample originates from a study of blood T cell repertoires in COVID-19. Trimming removed 6 bases from V and 5 bases from J, with 16 bases in between. Per the germline V gene, CDR1 is WNHNN and CDR2 is SYGVQD (reference sequence). The CDR3 is 14 amino acids. This chain joins TRBV10-1 and TRBJ2-5; D is possibly TRBD1 (5 bases). Sequenced sample: PBMCs or T cells enriched from blood (not recorded which). This clonotype was obtained from a woman aged 40 to 55 who had recovered from COVID-19. CDR3 DNA sequence: TGCGCCAGCAGAGGCACTACAGGAGAGGAGACCCAGTACTTC. Its translation: CASRGTTGEETQYF.